The 30 T cell receptor beta chains in this list originate from one sample, sequenced in a study of blood T cell repertoires in COVID-19. Libraries were prepared by immunoSEQ multiplex PCR; TCRdb keeps only in-frame clonotypes and omits some of them. Here the sample spans under 200,000 clones, approximately 79% being singletons. The sample taken for sequencing was PBMCs or T cells enriched from blood (not recorded which). These receptors were obtained from a woman aged 60-75 years with acute COVID-19.

The chain uses TRBV29-1 and TRBJ2-7; 9 nucleotides align to TRBD1. This CDR3 contains 17 residues. Germline V gives CDR1 SQVTM, CDR2 ANQGSEA. After removal of 6 bases from V and 2 bases from J, the junction contained 17 bases not matched to a gene. CDR3: CSVSTAGQGTQPYEQYV. The CDR3 nucleotides read TGCAGCGTCTCGACCGCGGGACAGGGCACCCAACCCTACGAGCAGTACGTC.

The V and J genes are TRBV7-9 and TRBJ2-2, with 8 nucleotides matching TRBD2. The V and J ends lost 7 bases and 5 bases, in that order; junction bases with no gene match: 12. CDR1 SEHNR and CDR2 FQNEAQ come from the germline V gene (reference sequence). The CDR3 consists of 16 residues. For the CDR3, the DNA is TGTGCCAGCATCCCATGGCGGGAGGCACCAACCGGGGAGCTGTTTTTT. Its translation: CASIPWREAPTGELFF. Looking up the rest from reference TRBV7-9 and TRBJ2-2 gives the full variable domain: DTGVSQNPRHKITKRGQNVTFRCDPISEHNRLYWYRQTLGQGPEFLTYFQNEAQLEKSRLLSDRFSAERPKGSFSTLEIQRTEQGDSAMYLCASIPWREAPTGELFFGEGSRLTVL.

The chain couples TRBV10-3 to TRBJ1-5; no reliable D call. Germline V lookup: CDR1 ENHRY, CDR2 SYGVKD. CDR3 size: 12 residues. Trimming removed 4 bases at V and 4 bases at J, with 5 bases between. This CDR3 is CAISAGNQPQHF. The DNA for the CDR3 is TGTGCCATCAGTGCGGGAAATCAGCCCCAGCATTTT.

This clone was seen a single time. The CDR3 nucleotides read TGTGCCAGCAGCCCCAACCATGGACAAAACCCTTATGGCTACACCTTC. Its translation is CASSPNHGQNPYGYTF. The chain has TRBV7-6 and TRBJ1-2, with D perhaps matching TRBD1 (5 bases). CDR1 is SGHVS and CDR2 is FNYEAQ in the germline V gene. V lost 5 bases to trimming and J lost 5 bases, with 21 bases between them. The CDR3 covers 16 residues.

The chain combines TRBV21-1 with TRBJ2-2; the table calls TRBD1, which could not be checked here. TRBV21-1 is an annotated pseudogene. The CDR3 has 17 amino acids. DNA of the CDR3: TGTGCCAGCAGCCATAACAGGGGTGGGGAGAACACCGGGGAGCTGTTTTTT. Translating gives CASSHNRGGENTGELFF.

This clone was detected a few times. The V and J genes are TRBV6-5 and TRBJ2-7; no definite D call. CDR1 is MNHEY, CDR2 SVGAGI, per germline. The V and J ends lost 4 bases and 2 bases respectively, with 18 bases between them. This CDR3 spans 16 amino acids. The CDR3 reads CASSSVYSRITYEQYF. CDR3 DNA sequence: TGTGCCAGCAGTTCCGTATATTCTAGAATAACCTACGAGCAGTACTTC.

There are a few counts of this clone. This chain links TRBV4-3 with TRBJ1-2; TRBD1 agrees at 7 bases. The CDR3 has 13 amino acids. V was clipped by 4 bases and J by 8 bases; unmatched bases: 7. Per germline, CDR1 LGHNA and CDR2 YSLEER. The CDR3 loop is CASSPTGGGGYTF. As DNA, the CDR3 is TGCGCCAGCAGCCCTACGGGAGGGGGCGGCTACACCTTC.

This chain joins TRBV20-1 and TRBJ1-1, with D perhaps matching TRBD1 (5 bases). Germline-derived CDR1 and CDR2 are DFQATT and SNEGSKA (reference sequence). The CDR3 is 13 residues long. V was trimmed by 3 bases and J by 6 bases, leaving 14 bases between them. Written as DNA, the CDR3 is TGCAGTGCTAGTCGGACACCCAACGCTGAAGCTTTCTTT. It codes for CSASRTPNAEAFF.

This clone was observed a handful of times. The V gene is TRBV6-2 or TRBV6-3, the J gene TRBJ2-7; D is unresolved. The germline CDR1 and CDR2 sequences are MNHEY and SVGEGT. The CDR3 has 15 residues. V was clipped by 4 bases and J by 3 bases, with 16 bases between them. CDR3 bases: TGTGCCAGCAGTTTTCCACCCGGGTATCTCTACGAGCAGTACGTC. It codes for CASSFPPGYLYEQYV.

The V call is TRBV19, the J call TRBJ1-5, with 9 bases matching TRBD1. The CDR3 has 17 residues. The germline gives CDR1 LNHDA, CDR2 SQIVND (reference sequence). The J segment lost 0 bases and the V segment lost 3 bases, leaving 6 bases of the junction unmatched. CDR3 bases: TGTGCCAGTAGTATCTGGACAGGGGATTATAGCAATCAGCCCCAGCATTTT. As protein: CASSIWTGDYSNQPQHF. Looking up the rest from reference TRBV19 and TRBJ1-5 gives the full variable domain: DGGITQSPKYLFRKEGQNVTLSCEQNLNHDAMYWYRQDPGQGLRLIYYSQIVNDFQKGDIAEGYSVSREKKESFPLTVTSAQKNPTAFYLCASSIWTGDYSNQPQHFGDGTRLSIL.

The gene calls are TRBV28 and TRBJ1-4; D may be TRBD1 (5 bases). Germline V gene data show CDR1 as MDHEN and CDR2 as SYDVKM. V lost 1 base and J 7 bases, leaving 16 bases between the germline ends. The CDR3 consists of 16 residues. CDR3 bases: TGTGCCAGCAGTTTATACTCGGGGGTATGGGTTGAAAAACTGTTTTTT. It translates to CASSLYSGVWVEKLFF. The whole variable domain, remainder taken from reference TRBV28 and TRBJ1-4, is DVKVTQSSRYLVKRTGEKVFLECVQDMDHENMFWYRQDPGLGLRLIYFSYDVKMKEKGDIPEGYSVSREKKERFSLILESASTNQTSMYLCASSLYSGVWVEKLFFGSGTQLSVL.

The chain uses TRBV10-2 and TRBJ2-2, with 9 bases that match TRBD1. Germline V gene sequence: CDR1 WSHSY, CDR2 SAAADI. The CDR3 is made up of 15 amino acids. Germline trimming cut 2 bases from V and 7 bases from J; bases unmatched to any gene: 5. The DNA of the CDR3 is TGCGCCAGCAGTGAGGGACAGGGGTCGGGCGGGGAGCTGTTTTTT. Protein sequence: CASSEGQGSGGELFF.

The chain has TRBV19 and TRBJ1-5, with 12 nucleotides matching TRBD1. With 7 bases clipped from V and 2 bases from J, the junction kept 3 bases outside the gene matches. The CDR3 runs 15 residues. The germline gives CDR1 LNHDA, CDR2 SQIVND (reference sequence). CDR3 region: CASIGDRGRNQPQHF. The CDR3, as DNA: TGTGCCAGTATAGGGGACAGGGGGCGCAATCAGCCCCAGCATTTT.

The rearrangement joins TRBV5-4 to TRBJ1-1; 9 bases map to TRBD1. Germline V gene sequence: CDR1 SGHNT, CDR2 YYREEE (reference sequence). Germline trimming cut 4 bases from V and 0 bases from J; bases unmatched to any gene: 13. This CDR3 is 18 amino acids long. The CDR3 is CASSPPGQGTSMNTEAFF. In DNA form, the CDR3 reads TGTGCCAGCAGCCCGCCGGGACAGGGAACTTCCATGAACACTGAAGCTTTCTTT.

In its sample, this clone was seen many times. The J gene is TRBJ2-1, the V gene TRBV7-9, with 9 nucleotides matching TRBD2. This CDR3 region has 17 residues. J was trimmed by 3 bases and V by 5 bases; bases with no gene match: 11. Per germline, CDR1 SEHNR and CDR2 FQNEAQ (reference sequence). The DNA for the CDR3 is TGTGCCAGCAGCGCCCCGCCTAGCGGGGTCAGCTACAATGAGCAGTTCTTC. Translating gives CASSAPPSGVSYNEQFF.

This rearrangement joins TRBV7-7 to TRBJ1-1; D might be TRBD1 (6 bases). From germline, CDR1 is SSHAT and CDR2 FNYEAQ (reference sequence). The CDR3 totals 15 residues. V lost 5 bases, J lost 5 bases, and 18 bases lay in between. The CDR3 protein is CASSPYPGERTEAFF. Written as DNA, the CDR3 is TGTGCCAGCAGCCCCTATCCAGGGGAGAGGACTGAAGCTTTCTTT.

This clone showed up many times. The chain has TRBV5-1 and TRBJ2-7; TRBD1 agrees at 10 bases. The CDR3 extends over 13 amino acids. V dropped 3 bases and J dropped 6; count of bases not matched to a gene: 3. Germline V gives CDR1 SGHRS, CDR2 YFSETQ. CDR3 sequence reads: CASSSGQGSEQYV. For the CDR3, the DNA is TGCGCCAGCAGCTCGGGACAGGGGAGCGAGCAGTACGTC.

This chain links TRBV9 with TRBJ2-7; 12 nucleotides agree with TRBD1. The junction had 16 bases not matched to a gene; V was cut back by 6 bases and J by 3 bases. The CDR3 extends over 18 amino acids. Germline lookup yields CDR1 SGDLS and CDR2 YYNGEE. For the CDR3, the DNA is TGTGCCAGCAACCCGGGACAGGGGGCGAGTTACGGATGCTACGAGCAGTACTTC. Protein sequence: CASNPGQGASYGCYEQYF.

The CDR3 nucleotides read TGTGCCAGCAGCTTAGGACTAGCGAACACCGGGGAGCTGTTTTTT. As protein: CASSLGLANTGELFF. The V call is TRBV7-2, the J call TRBJ2-2, with a tentative D call TRBD2 (6 bases). This CDR3 is 15 amino acids long. Trimming pared 1 base from V and 0 bases from J, leaving 6 bases between. CDR1 and CDR2 from the germline V gene are SGHTA and FQGNSA. The whole variable domain, filled in from reference TRBV7-2 and TRBJ2-2, reads GAGVSQSPSNKVTEKGKDVELRCDPISGHTALYWYRQSLGQGLEFLIYFQGNSAPDKSGLPSDRFSAERTGGSVSTLTIQRTQQEDSAVYLCASSLGLANTGELFFGEGSRLTVL.

The rearrangement joins TRBV11-3 to TRBJ2-3; tentative D call: TRBD2 (7 bases). This CDR3 comprises 15 residues. V lost 0 bases and J 14 bases, leaving 21 bases between the germline ends. Germline V CDR1 and CDR2: SGHNT, YENEEA. This chain's CDR3 is CASSLDQRPGGRVYF. For the CDR3, the DNA is TGTGCCAGCAGCTTAGATCAACGACCCGGGGGGCGCGTGTATTTT.

The chain links TRBV6-4 to TRBJ2-6; a weak D match, TRBD1 (6 bases). CDR3 size: 18 residues. Germline values: CDR1 MRHNA, CDR2 SNTAGT. V lost 0 bases, J lost 0 bases, and 12 bases lay in between. The CDR3 DNA sequence: TGTGCCAGCAGTGACTCTACAGGGCCTTACTCTGGGGCCAACGTCCTGACTTTC. Encoded protein: CASSDSTGPYSGANVLTF.

V is TRBV7-8 and J is TRBJ2-2; 8 nucleotides match TRBD1. Trimming cost V 8 bases and J 1 base; bases outside gene matches: 3. The germline CDR1 and CDR2 sequences are SGHVS and FQNEAQ. This CDR3 spans 14 amino acids. For the CDR3, the DNA is TGTGCCAGCCGGACAGGGCAGAACACCGGGGAGCTGTTTTTT. Its protein product is CASRTGQNTGELFF.

The J gene is TRBJ1-3, the V gene TRBV3-1 (or the pseudogene TRBV3-2), with TRBD1 matching 9 bases. Germline CDR1 is LGHDT and CDR2 is YNNKEL (reference sequence). CDR3 length equals 18 residues. J gave up 4 bases and V 1 base, and 11 bases lay outside the gene matches. This CDR3 reads CASSQGGTGFQSGNTIYF. The DNA of the CDR3 is TGTGCCAGCAGCCAAGGGGGGACAGGGTTTCAGAGCGGAAACACCATATATTTT.

This clone appeared once. The chain is built from TRBV12-3 or TRBV12-4 and TRBJ1-6; D not certain. The CDR3 has 13 amino acids. V was trimmed by 6 bases and J by 8 bases, leaving 11 bases between them. CDR3 nucleotides: TGTGCCAGCAGCAATGCGGGCCATTCACCCCTCCACTTT. This codes for CASSNAGHSPLHF.

The chain carries TRBV6-1 and TRBJ2-7; D uncertain. The CDR3 length is 11 residues. The V end lost 4 bases, the J end lost 4 bases, and 5 bases lay between the germline ends. Germline V lookup: CDR1 MNHNS, CDR2 SASEGT. DNA of the CDR3: TGTGCCAGCAGTGGTACTTACGAGCAGTACGTC. Protein: CASSGTYEQYV.

This clone was seen just once. The V gene is TRBV6-2 or TRBV6-3, the J gene TRBJ1-5; tentative D call: TRBD1 (6 bases). Trimming pared 5 bases from V and 0 bases from J, leaving 11 bases between. This CDR3 has 15 amino acids. Germline V gene data show CDR1 as MNHEY and CDR2 as SVGEGT. The CDR3 DNA reads TGTGCCAGCAGTCGGACAGTAGCTAGCAATCAGCCCCAGCATTTT. Encoded protein: CASSRTVASNQPQHF.

This clone appeared a few times. This chain uses TRBV9 with TRBJ1-6; D uncertain. This CDR3 has 13 amino acids. The V end was cut by 3 bases, the J end by 8 bases, with 9 bases between. The germline V gene has CDR1 SGDLS and CDR2 YYNGEE. The CDR3 sequence: CASSGQADSPLHF. In DNA form, the CDR3 reads TGTGCCAGCAGCGGGCAAGCGGATTCACCCCTCCACTTT.

V gene TRBV5-1 combines with J gene TRBJ1-1; D call uncertain. This CDR3 comprises 14 residues. In germline, CDR1 is SGHRS, CDR2 YFSETQ. Trimming removed 2 bases at V and 1 base at J, with 9 bases between. CDR3 DNA sequence: TGCGCCAGCAGCTTCCATGGCCCGAACACTGAAGCTTTCTTT. It yields the protein CASSFHGPNTEAFF.

The CDR3 nucleotides read TGCGCCAGCAGCAGGGACTTGGCCTATGGCTACACCTTC. Translated: CASSRDLAYGYTF. This chain joins TRBV10-1 and TRBJ1-2, with D tentatively TRBD1 (5 bases). CDR1 is WNHNN and CDR2 is SYGVQD in the germline V gene (reference sequence). The CDR3 length is 13 residues. Trimming stripped 6 bases from V and 4 bases from J, with 12 bases between.

This clone was detected only once. The rearrangement joins TRBV27 to TRBJ2-3; 9 bases agree with TRBD1. The CDR3 totals 16 residues. With V trimmed by 6 bases and J by 2 bases, 9 bases remained unmatched. Germline V gene sequence: CDR1 MNHEY, CDR2 SMNVEV (reference sequence). In nucleotides, the CDR3 is TGTGCCAGCAGAGTTTCGGGACAGGGCTTCACAGATACGCAGTATTTT. Its translation is CASRVSGQGFTDTQYF.